A single sample is the source of the 12 T cell receptor beta chains below, sequenced in a study of T cells in Graves' hyperthyroidism and ophthalmopathy. The CDR3 regions of TCR beta were amplified from RNA transcripts. HTBI primers were employed in a first-round RT-PCR of the TCR CDR3. TCRdb reanalysed the multiplex PCR reads using MiXCR and keeps one entry per CDR3 protein. This sample yields a few hundred thousand distinct CDR3 sequences, of which about 43% are seen a single time; approximately 7.5% belongs to the top ten. The sequenced sample consisted of peripheral blood or thyroid tissue (not recorded which). The receptors come from a woman between 18 and 30 years old with Graves' hyperthyroidism.

Ten or more counts support this clonotype. CDR3 nucleotide sequence: TGTGCCAGCAGGGACAGGGGGCGAAGCACCGGGGAGCTGTTTTTT. Encoded protein: CASRDRGRSTGELFF. The chain uses TRBV2 and TRBJ2-2, with 11 bases that match TRBD1. This CDR3 contains 15 residues. The ends lost 6 bases at V and 4 bases at J; junction bases unmatched: 4. Looked up from germline, CDR1 is SNHLY and CDR2 is FYNNEI. The full variable domain, with the rest looked up from reference TRBV2 and TRBJ2-2, is EPEVTQTPSHQVTQMGQEVILRCVPISNHLYFYWYRQILGQKVEFLVSFYNNEISEKSEIFDDQFSVERPDGSNFTLKIRSTKLEDSAMYFCASRDRGRSTGELFFGEGSRLTVL.

Points on this clonotype: Since a much larger clone is just one base distant, this may be a read error. The conserved phenylalanine or tryptophan normally closing the CDR3 is absent here, so this likely arose from a read error. The V and J genes are TRBV6-1 and TRBJ2-5; 7 positions match TRBD1. This CDR3 spans 14 amino acids. Losses at the gene ends were 6 bases for V and 0 bases for J; bases not matched to a gene: 4. Germline lookup yields CDR1 MNHNS and CDR2 SASEGT. CDR3: CASRPQGYQETQYS. The CDR3, as DNA: TGTGCCAGCAGACCACAGGGGTACCAAGAGACCCAGTACTCC.

A note on this clonotype: One end of the junction fails to match germline, which may point to a read error. CDR3 bases: TGTGCCAGCAGTGAAGAGGCGGGGAGCTCCTATAATTCGCCCCTCCACTTT. As protein: CASSEEAGSSYNSPLHF. The chain recombines TRBV9 with TRBJ1-6; no clear D gene. CDR3 size: 17 residues. Germline V gives CDR1 SGDLS, CDR2 YYNGEE.

This clonotype was recorded many times. The chain links TRBV12-3 or TRBV12-4 to TRBJ1-6; D is possibly TRBD1 (6 bases). Trimming removed 4 bases at V and 8 bases at J, with 6 bases between. The CDR3 has 12 residues. The CDR3, as DNA: TGTGCCAGCAGTTACAGGGATTCACCCCTCCACTTT. Its protein product is CASSYRDSPLHF.

The chain employs TRBV15 and TRBJ2-7, with a weak D call TRBD1 (5 bases). Germline V gene data show CDR1 as LNHNV and CDR2 as YYDKDF (reference sequence). The CDR3 spans 14 residues. Trimming took off 3 bases at V and 2 bases at J, with 11 bases between the two ends. The CDR3 spells CATSSYSDTYEQYF. The CDR3, as DNA: TGTGCCACCAGCAGTTACTCGGACACCTACGAGCAGTACTTC.

The genes are TRBV29-1 and TRBJ1-1, with D possibly matching TRBD1 (5 bases). Trimming cost V 7 bases and J 5 bases, with 14 bases left between them. The CDR3 runs to 12 residues. In germline, CDR1 is SQVTM, CDR2 ANQGSEA. The CDR3 protein is CSAVGGYTEAFF. CDR3 bases: TGCAGCGCTGTGGGGGGATATACTGAAGCTTTCTTT.

The rearrangement links TRBV7-3 to TRBJ2-3, with D unresolved. The V and J ends lost 4 bases and 4 bases respectively, with 6 bases between them. The CDR3 runs 12 residues. In germline, CDR1 is SGHTA, CDR2 FQGTGA. The CDR3 nucleotides read TGTGCCAGCAGCTCCGACCCAGATACGCAGTATTTT. Residues: CASSSDPDTQYF.

This chain connects TRBV15 to TRBJ2-3; TRBD2 aligns across 10 bases. CDR3 size: 17 residues. CDR1 is LNHNV and CDR2 is YYDKDF in the germline V gene (reference sequence). Trimming removed 4 bases from V and 6 bases from J; junction bases left unmatched: 13. The CDR3 loop is CATSISTGTSVLDTQYF. CDR3 bases: TGTGCCACCAGCATCTCAACCGGGACTAGCGTATTGGATACGCAGTATTTT.

The J gene is TRBJ2-7, the V gene TRBV29-1; D is undetermined. V was cut by 3 bases and J by 0 bases, with 12 bases left in between. Germline CDR1 reads SQVTM; CDR2 reads ANQGSEA. The CDR3 has 14 residues. The CDR3 loop reads CSVELPTISYEQYF. CDR3 coding DNA: TGCAGCGTTGAGCTCCCCACTATCTCCTACGAGCAGTACTTC.

The sample holds many counts of this clonotype. The CDR3 sequence is CASSQELKGAGELFF. The CDR3 DNA follows: TGTGCCAGCAGCCAAGAGTTAAAGGGAGCGGGGGAGCTGTTTTTT. The V and J genes are TRBV4-2 and TRBJ2-2, with TRBD2 as a possible D gene (5 bases). The CDR3 is 15 amino acids. The V gene lost 0 bases and the J gene lost 8 bases, with 13 bases spanning the gap. Looked up from germline, CDR1 is LGHNA and CDR2 is YNFKEQ.

This clonotype was recorded at least ten times. This chain joins TRBV2 and TRBJ2-5; 11 bases align to TRBD1. Germline-derived CDR1 and CDR2 are SNHLY and FYNNEI. CDR3 length equals 14 residues. V lost 7 bases to trimming and J lost 5 bases; unmatched junction nucleotides: 6. CDR3 protein: CASTWTGGTETQYF. The DNA for the CDR3 is TGTGCCAGCACCTGGACAGGGGGCACGGAGACCCAGTACTTC.

This clonotype has a count of ten or more. The V call is TRBV6-2 or TRBV6-3, the J call TRBJ1-1; D possibly corresponds to TRBD1 (6 bases). This CDR3 has 14 amino acids. Germline-derived CDR1 and CDR2 are MNHEY and SVGEGT. V was pared by 6 bases and J by 6 bases, with 17 bases between. The CDR3 DNA follows: TGTGCCAGCAGGACTACGGTGGGGGCTTCTGAAGCTTTCTTT. Its translation: CASRTTVGASEAFF.